The 24 T cell receptor beta chains presented below share a single source sample, sequenced in a study of T-cell memory formation after mild COVID-19. TCRdb used MiXCR to reprocess the 5' RACE reads, holding one entry per CDR3 protein. The table has about 310,000 distinct CDR3 sequences, 19% seen once. The sequenced sample consisted of PBMCs or a T cell subset sorted from them (not recorded which). Receptors were obtained from a man aged 18 to 29 who had mild COVID-19 (a few samples of this study predate the infection). Cell type and time point are not known.

This clonotype was picked up a small number of times. The V gene is TRBV6-5, the J gene TRBJ2-2; TRBD2 might be the D (5 bases). V lost 2 bases, J lost 6 bases, and 10 bases lay in between. Germline V CDR1 and CDR2: MNHEY, SVGAGI. This CDR3 has 14 amino acids. The CDR3 region has the DNA TGTGCCAGCAGTTACGGTAGCGTCGCCGGGGAGCTGTTTTTT. Translated: CASSYGSVAGELFF.

The chain couples TRBV7-2 to TRBJ2-1; D perhaps matches TRBD2 (7 bases). V was shortened by 7 bases and J by 3 bases, with 22 bases between the two germline ends. This CDR3 has 17 amino acids. CDR1 is SGHTA and CDR2 is FQGNSA in the germline V gene. DNA of the CDR3: TGTGCCAGCACCCGATCGACGGGGGGCCCGAGCTACAATGAGCAGTTCTTC. Translated: CASTRSTGGPSYNEQFF.

The rearrangement joins TRBV7-2 to TRBJ1-2, with 7 bases aligning to TRBD1. There are 14 residues in the CDR3. V lost 5 bases to trimming and J lost 7 bases; unmatched junction nucleotides: 10. Germline CDR1 reads SGHTA; CDR2 reads FQGNSA. In DNA, the CDR3 is TGTGCCAGCAGCACAAGACAGGGCCTCGGTGGCTACACCTTC. Protein: CASSTRQGLGGYTF.

The chain has TRBV6-2 or TRBV6-3 and TRBJ2-7; D may be TRBD1 or TRBD2 (5 bases each). CDR1 and CDR2 from the germline V gene are MNHEY and SVGEGT. The CDR3 length is 11 residues. The DNA for the CDR3 is TGTGCCAGCAGTTACGACGGGACGCCGATAGTC. Translated, it gives CASSYDGTPIV.

This clonotype was detected only a few times. The chain recombines TRBV29-1 with TRBJ2-3; perhaps TRBD1 as D (5 bases). Germline V gives CDR1 SQVTM, CDR2 ANQGSEA. V was shortened by 8 bases and J by 1 base, with 16 bases between the two germline ends. This CDR3 is 14 amino acids long. The CDR3 DNA reads TGCAGCCTGTCCGGTAGGGGTGGCACAGATACGCAGTATTTT. Amino acids: CSLSGRGGTDTQYF.

The CDR3 coding sequence is TGCGCCAGCAGCCCCCGGGCCGTTAGCACAGATACGCAGTATTTT. Encoded protein: CASSPRAVSTDTQYF. This chain links TRBV4-1 with TRBJ2-3, with D hard to call. Germline CDR1 is MGHRA and CDR2 is YSYEKL. V lost 4 bases and J lost 0, with 11 bases in between. The CDR3 is made up of 15 amino acids.

This clonotype showed up just a few times. This chain connects TRBV6-6 to TRBJ2-2; D is possibly TRBD1 or TRBD2 (6 bases each). The V gene lost 4 bases and the J gene lost 3 bases, with 12 bases spanning the gap. CDR1 and CDR2 (germline): MNHNY, SVGAGI (reference sequence). The CDR3 has 15 residues. The CDR3 protein is CASSSRGRDTGELFF. Here the CDR3 DNA reads TGTGCCAGCAGTTCCCGGGGGCGGGACACCGGGGAGCTGTTTTTT.

This chain connects TRBV7-9 to TRBJ1-1; 8 bases fit TRBD1. V lost 10 bases, J lost 1 base, and 8 bases stayed unmatched. Germline V gene data show CDR1 as SEHNR and CDR2 as FQNEAQ (reference sequence). The CDR3 covers 14 residues. CDR3 amino acids: CATLWTGKNTEAFF. CDR3 in DNA: TGTGCCACGTTGTGGACAGGGAAGAACACTGAAGCTTTCTTT. The full variable domain, with the rest looked up from reference TRBV7-9 and TRBJ1-1, is DTGVSQNPRHKITKRGQNVTFRCDPISEHNRLYWYRQTLGQGPEFLTYFQNEAQLEKSRLLSDRFSAERPKGSFSTLEIQRTEQGDSAMYLCATLWTGKNTEAFFGQGTRLTVV.

The chain recombines TRBV30 with TRBJ2-7; 8 positions agree with TRBD1. Germline V gives CDR1 GTSNPN, CDR2 SVGIG (reference sequence). The junction had 6 bases not matched to a gene; V was cut back by 4 bases and J by 1 base. The CDR3 covers 14 residues. CDR3 region: CAWTKGTGSYEQYF. Here the CDR3 DNA reads TGTGCCTGGACCAAGGGGACAGGTTCCTACGAGCAGTACTTC.

The CDR3 reads CSADGSYNEQFF. As DNA, the CDR3 is TGCAGCGCCGACGGCTCCTACAATGAGCAGTTCTTC. The rearrangement uses TRBV29-1 and TRBJ2-1, with D uncertain. Germline V gene sequence: CDR1 SQVTM, CDR2 ANQGSEA. V was shortened by 7 bases and J by 0 bases, with 7 bases between the two germline ends. The CDR3 consists of 12 residues.

This sequence joins TRBV5-4 and TRBJ1-4; D is unclear. V shed 4 bases and J shed 5 bases, with 18 bases lying between them. CDR3 length: 16 residues. The germline CDR1 and CDR2 sequences are SGHNT and YYREEE (reference sequence). The CDR3 bases are TGTGCCAGCAGCCTCGGGCCACGAACGGCCAATGAAAAACTGTTTTTT. This translates into CASSLGPRTANEKLFF.

The chain employs TRBV20-1 and TRBJ1-2; TRBD1 is a possible D gene (5 bases). Germline CDR1 DFQATT, CDR2 SNEGSKA (reference sequence). The ends were cut back, 5 bases at V and 2 bases at J, with 18 bases in the middle. The CDR3 is made up of 15 amino acids. CDR3 nucleotide sequence: TGCAGTGCTTTTCCAAACCCCGGGACCAACTATGGCTACACCTTC. Amino acid sequence: CSAFPNPGTNYGYTF.

The V and J genes are TRBV19 and TRBJ2-7, with unresolved D. Germline CDR1 is LNHDA and CDR2 is SQIVND (reference sequence). This CDR3 contains 12 residues. Trimming took off 3 bases at V and 5 bases at J, with 8 bases between the two ends. CDR3 protein: CASSMGGDEQYF. The CDR3 nucleotides are TGTGCCAGTAGTATGGGTGGGGACGAGCAGTACTTC.

This clonotype has at least ten counts. This chain uses TRBV27 with TRBJ1-2; 9 bases match TRBD1. CDR1 and CDR2 (germline): MNHEY, SMNVEV (reference sequence). V lost 5 bases and J lost 8; bases outside the gene matches: 9. This CDR3 is built from 14 residues. The CDR3 sequence: CASSHYRQGEGYTF. CDR3 nucleotides: TGTGCCAGCAGTCACTATCGACAGGGGGAGGGCTACACCTTC.

The rearrangement links TRBV7-2 to TRBJ1-5; D is unclear. This CDR3 has 14 amino acids. Germline-derived CDR1 and CDR2 are SGHTA and FQGNSA. Trimming removed 6 bases at V and 6 bases at J, with 15 bases between. In DNA, the CDR3 is TGTGCCAGCAGTTCCCGGACCGGGAGTCAGCCCCAGCATTTT. Residues: CASSSRTGSQPQHF.

V usage is TRBV12-3 or TRBV12-4 and J usage is TRBJ1-1; possible D gene TRBD1, 5 bases. Between the trimmed V and J ends, which lost 8 bases and 0 bases, there was a span of 10 bases. This CDR3 is 13 amino acids long. Here the CDR3 DNA reads TGTGCCAGCGGGAGACAGCTGAACACTGAAGCTTTCTTT. As protein: CASGRQLNTEAFF.

J is TRBJ2-1 and V is TRBV7-9; D is perhaps TRBD2 (5 bases). The CDR3 sequence is 14 residues long. The germline V gene encodes CDR1 SEHNR and CDR2 FQNEAQ (reference sequence). The ends were cut back, 5 bases at V and 4 bases at J, with 12 bases in the middle. This CDR3 is CASSPREGYNEQFF. For the CDR3, the DNA is TGTGCCAGCAGCCCACGCGAGGGTTACAATGAGCAGTTCTTC.

This clonotype was counted between two and nine times. The rearrangement links TRBV10-3 to TRBJ1-2, with unresolved D. CDR1 and CDR2 (germline): ENHRY, SYGVKD. Trimming left V 2 bases short and J 4 bases short, with 11 bases between. This CDR3 is 14 amino acids long. The DNA for the CDR3 is TGTGCCATCAGTGAGACCCTTCGGGGCTATGGCTACACCTTC. This translates into CAISETLRGYGYTF.

This clonotype was observed a handful of times. The chain links TRBV29-1 to TRBJ1-2; no clear D gene. V gave up 5 bases and J gave up 6 bases, with 16 bases separating them. The CDR3 has 13 residues. Germline V lookup: CDR1 SQVTM, CDR2 ANQGSEA. CDR3: CSVPSSLGNGYTF. CDR3 DNA: TGCAGCGTTCCGAGTTCCCTGGGGAATGGCTACACCTTC.

The chain is built from TRBV7-3 and TRBJ2-3, with D perhaps TRBD1 (6 bases). The CDR3 is 15 residues long. V was trimmed by 2 bases and J by 5 bases, leaving 14 bases between them. Germline V gene data show CDR1 as SGHTA and CDR2 as FQGTGA. The CDR3 loop reads CASSLGVGALDTQYF. The CDR3 region has the DNA TGTGCCAGCAGCTTAGGGGTGGGGGCCCTAGATACGCAGTATTTT.

V and J are TRBV7-6 and TRBJ1-2; D not certain. Germline V gene sequence: CDR1 SGHVS, CDR2 FNYEAQ. CDR3 length: 14 residues. V lost 6 bases, J lost 4 bases, and 15 bases lay in between. CDR3 sequence reads: CASRVDGSLYGYTF. The CDR3, as DNA: TGTGCCAGCAGAGTGGACGGGAGCCTCTATGGCTACACCTTC.

This clonotype was detected a few times. The rearrangement uses TRBV6-6 and TRBJ1-2, with a possible D match to TRBD1 (5 bases). Germline-derived CDR1 and CDR2 are MNHNY and SVGAGI (reference sequence). CDR3 length: 11 residues. The V end was cut by 4 bases, the J end by 9 bases, with 9 bases between. CDR3 sequence: CASSFQGSYTF. CDR3 coding DNA: TGTGCCAGCAGTTTCCAGGGAAGCTACACCTTC.

This clonotype was counted a few times. This chain uses TRBV7-9 with TRBJ2-4; TRBD2 is a possible D gene (7 bases). Germline loops: CDR1 SEHNR, CDR2 FQNEAQ (reference sequence). The CDR3 is 16 residues long. Trimming pared 5 bases from V and 0 bases from J, leaving 14 bases between. The CDR3 DNA is TGTGCCAGCAGCCCCGGGGAGGGGGTAGCCAAAAACATTCAGTACTTC. It is translated as CASSPGEGVAKNIQYF.

The V gene is TRBV6-2 or TRBV6-3, the J gene TRBJ2-7; D gene unclear. Trimming stripped 3 bases from V and 2 bases from J, with 8 bases between. Germline V gene lookup returns CDR1 MNHEY and CDR2 SVGEGT. The CDR3 loop spans 13 amino acids. CDR3 amino acids: CASSYTAAYEQYV. The CDR3, as DNA: TGTGCCAGCAGTTATACGGCAGCCTACGAGCAGTACGTC.